Shown below are 22 T cell receptor beta chains from a single sample sequenced in a study of cytomegalovirus exposure and HLA in healthy donors (dated by TCRdb to about 2017). The library came from the immunoSEQ multiplex PCR assay. The multiplex PCR relied on a mix of 60 forward primers for TCR Vbeta segments and 13 reverse primers for TCR Jbeta segments. TCRdb obtained this table from immuneACCESS and retained in-frame rearrangements with V and J assigned. These tables miss some clones; where compared with another copy, unresolved V genes account for less than half of the shortfall, and the remainder is unexplained. The sample table contains about 160,000 clones; only one count was recorded for about 77% of them. Of the sample, around a tenth is held by the ten largest clones. Source material: PBMCs. All receptors derive from a man in his late teens or twenties in good health and CMV-seropositive.

A few counts support this clone. The V and J genes are TRBV5-4 and TRBJ2-1; D is ambiguous. The CDR3 spans 15 residues. Per the germline V gene, CDR1 is SGHNT and CDR2 is YYREEE (reference sequence). The V and J ends lost 4 bases and 4 bases respectively, with 15 bases between them. CDR3 protein: CASSPTPASYNEQFF. As DNA, the CDR3 is TGTGCCAGCAGCCCTACCCCTGCTAGTTACAATGAGCAGTTCTTC.

This chain links TRBV4-1 with TRBJ1-4; D is unclear. Germline V CDR1 and CDR2: MGHRA, YSYEKL. This CDR3 spans 15 amino acids. Trimming removed 2 bases from V and 5 bases from J, with 12 bases in between. The CDR3 DNA reads TGCGCCAGCAGCCAATATTCGGGGAGGAATGAAAAACTGTTTTTT. It translates to CASSQYSGRNEKLFF.

The sample holds a few counts of this clone. The chain couples TRBV5-1 to TRBJ2-4, with D perhaps matching TRBD2 (6 bases). The ends were cut back, 0 bases at V and 3 bases at J, with 13 bases in the middle. The length of the CDR3 is 16 residues. Per germline, CDR1 SGHRS and CDR2 YFSETQ. In DNA form, the CDR3 reads TGCGCCAGCAGCTTGGAGGCGGGATGGGGCAAAAACATTCAGTACTTC. Translated, it gives CASSLEAGWGKNIQYF.

The chain employs TRBV30 and TRBJ2-7; 7 positions agree with TRBD2. J lost 5 bases, V lost 0 bases, and 4 bases had no gene match. Germline CDR1 GTSNPN, CDR2 SVGIG (reference sequence). The CDR3 consists of 13 residues. DNA for the CDR3: TGTGCCTGGAGTGTAGACCGGGAGGACGAGCAGTACTTC. This codes for CAWSVDREDEQYF.

The chain is built from TRBV6-6 and TRBJ1-1; TRBD1 matches at 8 bases. The CDR3 loop spans 13 amino acids. Trimming at V came to 6 bases and at J to 6 bases, leaving 6 bases not matched to a gene. CDR1 MNHNY and CDR2 SVGAGI come from the germline V gene (reference sequence). The CDR3 DNA sequence: TGTGCCAGCAGCCTAGACAGGGGTGCTGAAGCTTTCTTT. Its protein product is CASSLDRGAEAFF.

Notes on this clone: This specimen includes other DNA sequences encoding the same CDR3. The chain links TRBV5-4 to TRBJ2-1; 10 nucleotides match TRBD2. The CDR3 totals 16 residues. Germline lookup yields CDR1 SGHNT and CDR2 YYREEE (reference sequence). Trimming cost V 3 bases and J 1 base; bases outside gene matches: 4. Here the CDR3 reads CASSSSGSGSYNEQFF. Here the CDR3 DNA reads TGTGCCAGCAGCTCTAGCGGGAGTGGGTCCTACAATGAGCAGTTCTTC.

The genes are TRBV11-2 and TRBJ2-7; 9 bases are shared with TRBD1. The CDR3 contains 16 residues. The J segment lost 4 bases and the V segment lost 0 bases, leaving 7 bases of the junction unmatched. In germline, CDR1 is SGHAT, CDR2 FQNNGV. The DNA of the CDR3 is TGTGCCAGCAGCTTAGAGGCAGGACAGGGGTATTACGAGCAGTACTTC. It codes for CASSLEAGQGYYEQYF.

The DNA of the CDR3 is TGCAGCGTGCTTGAGCGGGAGGGCCCGGAATACAATGAGCAGTTCTTC. Translated, it gives CSVLEREGPEYNEQFF. V gene TRBV29-1 combines with J gene TRBJ2-1, with 10 bases identical to TRBD2. The germline gives CDR1 SQVTM, CDR2 ANQGSEA. The CDR3 covers 16 residues. The J segment lost 4 bases and the V segment lost 6 bases, leaving 12 bases of the junction unmatched.

This rearrangement joins TRBV11-2 to TRBJ1-3; D remains unclear. The ends were cut back, 0 bases at V and 4 bases at J, with 10 bases in the middle. CDR1 SGHAT and CDR2 FQNNGV come from the germline V gene. The CDR3 runs to 15 residues. CDR3 DNA sequence: TGTGCCAGCAGCTTAGAGGTATACACCGGAAACACCATATATTTT. Its protein is CASSLEVYTGNTIYF.

A note on this clone: Sequence at one end of the junction differs from germline and may be a read error. The chain is built from TRBV6-6 and TRBJ2-3, with D perhaps TRBD1 (5 bases). The germline V gene encodes CDR1 MNHNY and CDR2 SVGAGI (reference sequence). The CDR3 spans 15 residues. CDR3 nucleotide sequence: TGTGCCGGCAGTTACTCGAAGGGGAACACAGATATGCAGTATTTT. Translated: CAGSYSKGNTDMQYF.

The rearrangement uses TRBV19 and TRBJ2-7; possible D gene TRBD2, 6 bases. CDR3 length equals 13 residues. Trimming removed 9 bases at V and 2 bases at J, with 14 bases between. CDR1 LNHDA and CDR2 SQIVND come from the germline V gene (reference sequence). The CDR3 nucleotides are TGTGCCAGGGGGGAGGATACCCCCTACGAGCAGTACTTC. Its protein is CARGEDTPYEQYF.

The chain uses TRBV7-9 and TRBJ1-1; D is possibly TRBD1 (6 bases). The CDR3 length is 12 residues. V dropped 4 bases and J dropped 10 bases, with 13 bases sitting between them. Germline values: CDR1 SEHNR, CDR2 FQNEAQ (reference sequence). The CDR3 is CASSSDTGRAFF. In nucleotides, the CDR3 is TGTGCCAGCAGCTCAGACACAGGGAGAGCTTTCTTT.

The chain carries TRBV5-1 and TRBJ2-6; 9 bases are shared with TRBD1. This CDR3 contains 17 residues. Germline-derived CDR1 and CDR2 are SGHRS and YFSETQ. V lost 1 base and J lost 2; bases outside the gene matches: 4. The CDR3 here is CASSLTGGLPGANVLTF. In DNA form, the CDR3 reads TGCGCCAGCAGCTTGACAGGGGGCCTGCCTGGGGCCAACGTCCTGACTTTC.

This clone has only a few counts. This chain links TRBV7-9 with TRBJ2-3; 9 bases fit TRBD1. Trimming took 6 bases from V and 6 from J; bases not matched to a gene: 10. This CDR3 has 15 residues. CDR1 and CDR2 from the germline V gene are SEHNR and FQNEAQ (reference sequence). CDR3 in amino acids: CASRPKQGAKDTQYF. The CDR3 DNA is TGTGCCAGCAGACCCAAACAGGGGGCGAAGGATACGCAGTATTTT. Full variable domain (outside the CDR3, taken from reference TRBV7-9 and TRBJ2-3): DTGVSQNPRHKITKRGQNVTFRCDPISEHNRLYWYRQTLGQGPEFLTYFQNEAQLEKSRLLSDRFSAERPKGSFSTLEIQRTEQGDSAMYLCASRPKQGAKDTQYFGPGTRLTVL.

V is TRBV29-1 and J is TRBJ2-3, with 9 bases that match TRBD2. V lost 4 bases and J lost 2; bases outside the gene matches: 4. This CDR3 spans 14 amino acids. CDR1 and CDR2 from the germline V gene are SQVTM and ANQGSEA. CDR3 DNA: TGCAGCGTTGGGCTAGCGGGACCCACAGATACGCAGTATTTT. Its protein is CSVGLAGPTDTQYF.

Only a few counts were recorded for this clone. The V gene is TRBV5-6, the J gene TRBJ1-2; 7 bases match TRBD1. The V gene's germline CDR1 is SGHDT and CDR2 YYEEEE. The CDR3 length is 15 residues. The ends lost 4 bases at V and 0 bases at J; junction bases unmatched: 6. CDR3 DNA sequence: TGTGCCAGCAGCATCAGACAGGGAGCTAACTATGGCTACACCTTC. Translation gives CASSIRQGANYGYTF.

The chain carries TRBV19 and TRBJ1-1, with TRBD1 identical over 7 bases. Germline CDR1 reads LNHDA; CDR2 reads SQIVND (reference sequence). Trimming at V came to 7 bases and at J to 3 bases, leaving 17 bases not matched to a gene. The CDR3 sequence is 17 residues long. The CDR3 DNA is TGTGCCAGTACCCGGAAAGGACAGGATTACACCGACACTGAAGCTTTCTTT. It yields the protein CASTRKGQDYTDTEAFF.

J is TRBJ2-1 and V is TRBV27, with 9 nucleotides matching TRBD2. Looked up from germline, CDR1 is MNHEY and CDR2 is SMNVEV (reference sequence). The CDR3 runs 15 residues. Germline trimming cut 3 bases from V and 2 bases from J; bases unmatched to any gene: 2. This CDR3 reads CASSFRLAAYNEQFF. The CDR3 region has the DNA TGTGCCAGCAGTTTCCGACTAGCGGCCTACAATGAGCAGTTCTTC.

This chain uses TRBV9 with TRBJ1-4, with D perhaps matching TRBD1 (5 bases). With 6 bases removed from V and 8 bases from J, the gap between germline ends came to 17 bases. The V gene's germline CDR1 is SGDLS and CDR2 YYNGEE. This CDR3 has 14 residues. The CDR3 region is CASNPGLGGEKLFF. The CDR3, as DNA: TGTGCCAGCAACCCGGGGCTCGGGGGAGAAAAACTGTTTTTT.

This clone has a handful of counts. V usage is TRBV7-9 and J usage is TRBJ1-1; D unclear. Trimming removed 2 bases from V and 5 bases from J, with 18 bases in between. CDR1 is SEHNR, CDR2 FQNEAQ, per germline (reference sequence). The CDR3 is 16 amino acids. The CDR3, as DNA: TGTGCCAGCAGCTTATTGTTCTGGGAGGGTGGTACTGAAGCTTTCTTT. This translates into CASSLLFWEGGTEAFF.

The V call is TRBV7-8, the J call TRBJ1-5; a weak D match, TRBD1 (6 bases). V was clipped by 5 bases and J by 0 bases, with 11 bases between them. The CDR3 has 15 amino acids. The germline V gene has CDR1 SGHVS and CDR2 FQNEAQ. CDR3 sequence: CASSKGQYSNQPQHF. Here the CDR3 DNA reads TGTGCCAGCAGCAAAGGACAGTATAGCAATCAGCCCCAGCATTTT.

The CDR3 reads CASSLFGEGMETQYF. CDR3 in DNA: TGTGCCAGCAGCTTGTTCGGAGAGGGAATGGAGACCCAGTACTTC. This sequence joins TRBV5-4 and TRBJ2-5; weak D call: TRBD2 (5 bases). The germline CDR1 and CDR2 sequences are SGHNT and YYREEE (reference sequence). The germline V and J ends were trimmed by 1 base and 5 bases, with 15 bases remaining between them. CDR3 size: 15 residues. Full variable domain (outside the CDR3, taken from reference TRBV5-4 and TRBJ2-5): ETGVTQSPTHLIKTRGQQVTLRCSSQSGHNTVSWYQQALGQGPQFIFQYYREEENGRGNFPPRFSGLQFPNYSSELNVNALELDDSALYLCASSLFGEGMETQYFGPGTRLLVL.